This T cell receptor (beta chain) was sequenced during a study of graft-versus-host responses after intestinal transplantation. Study context: The recipients all started with anti-thymocyte globulin induction and then took tacrolimus and steroids for around 3 years. Study outcomes and limitations: Early declines in HvG clones that occurred post-transplant were associated with peak circulating GvH clone levels.

Some clones are missing from TCRdb's copy, which holds only in-frame ones; the method was immunoSEQ multiplex PCR. The sample carries about 94,000 clones, 90% to 95% recorded once. From germline, CDR1 is SEHNR and CDR2 FQNEAQ (reference sequence). The CDR3 is made up of 16 amino acids. Trimming removed 6 bases at V and 3 bases at J, with 21 bases between. Of note for this clone: Its antigen is not identified.

This receptor was obtained from a human donor who received an intestinal transplant. This rearrangement joins TRBV7-9 to TRBJ2-7; TRBD1 is a possible D gene (7 bases). Sequencing used unstimulated CD8+ T cells sorted from spleen or lymph node cells, obtained before intestinal transplant. The CDR3 reads CASSSGTGVNHYEQYF. The CDR3 DNA is TGTGCCAGCAGTAGCGGTACAGGGGTAAATCACTACGAGCAGTACTTC.